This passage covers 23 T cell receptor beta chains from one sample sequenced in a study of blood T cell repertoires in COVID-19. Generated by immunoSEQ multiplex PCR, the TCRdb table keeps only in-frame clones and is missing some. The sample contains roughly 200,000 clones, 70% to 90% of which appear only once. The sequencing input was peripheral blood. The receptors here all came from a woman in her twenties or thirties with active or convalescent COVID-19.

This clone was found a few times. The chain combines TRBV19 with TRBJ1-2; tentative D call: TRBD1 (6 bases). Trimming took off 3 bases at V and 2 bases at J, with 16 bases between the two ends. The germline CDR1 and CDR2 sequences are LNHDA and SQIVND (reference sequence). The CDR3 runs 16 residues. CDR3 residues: CASSIGRGETNYGYTF. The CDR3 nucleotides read TGTGCCAGTAGTATCGGGAGGGGGGAAACCAACTATGGCTACACCTTC. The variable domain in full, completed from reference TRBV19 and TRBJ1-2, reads DGGITQSPKYLFRKEGQNVTLSCEQNLNHDAMYWYRQDPGQGLRLIYYSQIVNDFQKGDIAEGYSVSREKKESFPLTVTSAQKNPTAFYLCASSIGRGETNYGYTFGSGTRLTVV.

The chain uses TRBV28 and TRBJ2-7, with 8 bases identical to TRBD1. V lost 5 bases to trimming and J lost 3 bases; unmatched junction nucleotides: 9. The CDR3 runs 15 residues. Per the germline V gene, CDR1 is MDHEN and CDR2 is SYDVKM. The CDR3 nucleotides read TGTGCCAGCAGTATAACCGGGACAGGCCTCTACGAGCAGTACTTC. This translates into CASSITGTGLYEQYF.

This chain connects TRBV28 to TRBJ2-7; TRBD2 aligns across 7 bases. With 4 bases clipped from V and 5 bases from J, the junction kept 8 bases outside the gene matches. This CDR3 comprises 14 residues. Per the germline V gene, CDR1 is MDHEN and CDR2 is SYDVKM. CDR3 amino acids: CASSSGLKGDEQYF. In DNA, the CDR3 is TGTGCCAGCAGTTCGGGACTAAAAGGGGACGAGCAGTACTTC. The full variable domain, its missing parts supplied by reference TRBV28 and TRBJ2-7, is DVKVTQSSRYLVKRTGEKVFLECVQDMDHENMFWYRQDPGLGLRLIYFSYDVKMKEKGDIPEGYSVSREKKERFSLILESASTNQTSMYLCASSSGLKGDEQYFGPGTRLTVT.

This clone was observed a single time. The CDR3 coding sequence is TGTGCCATCAGTAGTCCAGGGGACGCCTTGGGCACTGAAGCTTTCTTT. It codes for CAISSPGDALGTEAFF. The rearrangement links TRBV10-3 to TRBJ1-1; tentative D call: TRBD1 (6 bases). Germline CDR1 and CDR2: ENHRY and SYGVKD. The CDR3 extends over 16 amino acids. The germline V and J ends were trimmed by 5 bases and 4 bases, with 20 bases remaining between them.

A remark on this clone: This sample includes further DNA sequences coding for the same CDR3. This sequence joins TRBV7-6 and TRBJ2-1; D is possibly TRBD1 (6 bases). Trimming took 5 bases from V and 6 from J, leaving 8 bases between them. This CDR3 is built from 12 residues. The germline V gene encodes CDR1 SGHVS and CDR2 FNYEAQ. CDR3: CASSPTGNEQFF. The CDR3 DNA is TGTGCCAGCAGCCCGACAGGCAATGAGCAGTTCTTC.

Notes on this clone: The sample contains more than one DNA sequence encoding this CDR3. CDR3 bases: TGTGCCAGCAGTTACGGAAGGGGCACTGAAGCTTTCTTT. This gives the protein CASSYGRGTEAFF. The chain couples TRBV6-5 to TRBJ1-1; D may be TRBD1 (5 bases). Germline CDR1 is MNHEY and CDR2 is SVGAGI. The CDR3 contains 13 residues. The V end lost 2 bases, the J end lost 4 bases, and 8 bases lay between the germline ends.

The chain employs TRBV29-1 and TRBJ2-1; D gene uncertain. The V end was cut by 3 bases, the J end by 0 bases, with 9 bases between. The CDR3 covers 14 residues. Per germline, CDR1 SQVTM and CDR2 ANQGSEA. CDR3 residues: CSVERSSSYNEQFF. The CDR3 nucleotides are TGCAGCGTTGAGCGGAGCTCCTCCTACAATGAGCAGTTCTTC.

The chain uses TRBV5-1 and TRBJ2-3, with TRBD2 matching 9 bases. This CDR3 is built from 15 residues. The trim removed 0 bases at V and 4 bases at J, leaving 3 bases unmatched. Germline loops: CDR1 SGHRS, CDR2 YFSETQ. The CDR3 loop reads CASSLERGAADTQYF. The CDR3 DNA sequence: TGCGCCAGCAGCTTGGAGCGGGGGGCGGCAGATACGCAGTATTTT.

CDR3 protein: CASSARQGYYEQYF. The CDR3 nucleotides read TGTGCCAGCAGCGCGAGACAGGGGTACTACGAGCAGTACTTC. The V and J genes are TRBV7-9 and TRBJ2-7, with 8 nucleotides matching TRBD1. The CDR3 totals 14 residues. The V gene's germline CDR1 is SEHNR and CDR2 FQNEAQ (reference sequence). The ends lost 5 bases at V and 3 bases at J; junction bases unmatched: 6.

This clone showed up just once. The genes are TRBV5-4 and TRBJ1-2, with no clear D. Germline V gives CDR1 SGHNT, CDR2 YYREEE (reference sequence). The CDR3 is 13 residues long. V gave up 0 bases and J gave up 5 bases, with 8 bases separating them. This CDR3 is CASSLARWYGYTF. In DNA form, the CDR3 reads TGTGCCAGCAGCTTGGCGCGTTGGTATGGCTACACCTTC.

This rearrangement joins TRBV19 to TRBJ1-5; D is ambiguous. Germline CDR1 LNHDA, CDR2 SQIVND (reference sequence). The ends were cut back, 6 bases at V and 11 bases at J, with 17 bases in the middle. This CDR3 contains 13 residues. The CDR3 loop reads CASRQPLTRTQHF. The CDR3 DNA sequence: TGTGCCAGTAGGCAGCCCCTGACAAGGACCCAGCATTTT.

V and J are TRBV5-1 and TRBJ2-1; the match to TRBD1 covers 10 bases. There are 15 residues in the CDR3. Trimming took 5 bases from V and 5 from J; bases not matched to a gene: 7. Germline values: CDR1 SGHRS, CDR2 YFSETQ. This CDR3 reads CASRAGQGSDNEQFF. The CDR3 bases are TGCGCCAGCAGGGCGGGACAGGGGAGTGACAATGAGCAGTTCTTC.

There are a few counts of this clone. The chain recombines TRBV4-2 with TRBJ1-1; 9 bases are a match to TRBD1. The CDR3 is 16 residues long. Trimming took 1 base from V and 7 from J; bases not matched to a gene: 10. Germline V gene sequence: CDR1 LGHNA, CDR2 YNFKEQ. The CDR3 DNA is TGTGCCAGCAGCCAAGGGTCCGGACAGGGGAGTATTGAAGCTTTCTTT. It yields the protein CASSQGSGQGSIEAFF.

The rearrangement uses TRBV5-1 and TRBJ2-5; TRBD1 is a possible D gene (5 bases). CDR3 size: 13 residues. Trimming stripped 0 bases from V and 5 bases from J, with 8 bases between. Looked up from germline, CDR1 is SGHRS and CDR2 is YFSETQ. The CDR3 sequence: CASSLDSGETQYF. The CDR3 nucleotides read TGCGCCAGCAGCTTGGACTCAGGGGAGACCCAGTACTTC.

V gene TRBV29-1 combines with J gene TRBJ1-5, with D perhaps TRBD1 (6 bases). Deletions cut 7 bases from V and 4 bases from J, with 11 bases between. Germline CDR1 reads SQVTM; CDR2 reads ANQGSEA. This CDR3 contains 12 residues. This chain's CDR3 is CSARTENQPQHF. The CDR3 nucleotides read TGCAGCGCCCGGACAGAGAATCAGCCCCAGCATTTT.

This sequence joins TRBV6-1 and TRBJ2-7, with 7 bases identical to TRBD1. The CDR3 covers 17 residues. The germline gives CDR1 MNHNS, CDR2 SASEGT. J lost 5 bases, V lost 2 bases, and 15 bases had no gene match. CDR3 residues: CASSEYGQVGFANEQYF. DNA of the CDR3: TGTGCCAGCAGTGAATACGGACAGGTTGGGTTCGCCAACGAGCAGTACTTC.

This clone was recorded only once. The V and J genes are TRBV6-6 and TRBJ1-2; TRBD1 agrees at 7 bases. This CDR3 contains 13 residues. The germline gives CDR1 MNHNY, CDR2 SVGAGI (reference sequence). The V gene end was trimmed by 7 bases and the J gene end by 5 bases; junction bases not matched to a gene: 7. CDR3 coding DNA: TGTGCCAGCACCCCTACAGGGGAATATGGCTACACCTTC. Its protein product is CASTPTGEYGYTF.

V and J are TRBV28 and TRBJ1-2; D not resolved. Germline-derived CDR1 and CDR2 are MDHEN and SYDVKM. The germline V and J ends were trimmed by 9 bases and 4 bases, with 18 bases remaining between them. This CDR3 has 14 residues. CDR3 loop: CASEMAGNFYGYTF. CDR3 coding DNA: TGTGCCAGTGAGATGGCCGGGAACTTCTATGGCTACACCTTC.

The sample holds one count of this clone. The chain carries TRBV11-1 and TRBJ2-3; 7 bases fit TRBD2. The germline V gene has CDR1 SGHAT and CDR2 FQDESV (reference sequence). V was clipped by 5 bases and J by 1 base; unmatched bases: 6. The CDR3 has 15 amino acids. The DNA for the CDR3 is TGTGCCAGCAGCCCCCGCGGGAGAGGCACAGATACGCAGTATTTT. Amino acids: CASSPRGRGTDTQYF.

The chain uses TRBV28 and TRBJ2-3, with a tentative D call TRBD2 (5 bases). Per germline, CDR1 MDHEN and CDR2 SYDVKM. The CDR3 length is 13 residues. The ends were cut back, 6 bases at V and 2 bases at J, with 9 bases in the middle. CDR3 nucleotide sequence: TGTGCCAGCAGGGACTCAGACACAGATACGCAGTATTTT. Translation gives CASRDSDTDTQYF.

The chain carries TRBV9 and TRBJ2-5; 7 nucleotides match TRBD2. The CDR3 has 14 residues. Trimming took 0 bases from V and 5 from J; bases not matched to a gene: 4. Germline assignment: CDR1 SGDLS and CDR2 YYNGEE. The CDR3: CASSVVGGGETQYF. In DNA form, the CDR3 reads TGTGCCAGCAGCGTAGTTGGGGGAGGGGAGACCCAGTACTTC.

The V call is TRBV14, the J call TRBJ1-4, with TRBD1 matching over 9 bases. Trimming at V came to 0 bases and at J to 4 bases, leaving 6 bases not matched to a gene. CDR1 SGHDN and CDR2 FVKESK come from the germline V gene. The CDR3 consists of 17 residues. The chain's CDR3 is CASSQDRGTGINEKLFF. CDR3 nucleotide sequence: TGTGCCAGCAGCCAAGATCGGGGGACAGGGATTAATGAAAAACTGTTTTTT.

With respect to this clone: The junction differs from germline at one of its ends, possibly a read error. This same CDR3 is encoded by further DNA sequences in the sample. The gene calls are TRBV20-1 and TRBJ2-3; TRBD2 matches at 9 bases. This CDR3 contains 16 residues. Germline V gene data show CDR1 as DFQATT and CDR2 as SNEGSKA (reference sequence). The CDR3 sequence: CSASLQRGARTDTQYF. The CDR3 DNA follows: TGCAGTGCTAGTCTGCAGCGGGGGGCCCGCACAGATACGCAGTACTTT.